Here is one TCR beta chain with its context. An end of the junction does not agree with germline; a read error may underlie this. The germline gives CDR1 SGHDT, CDR2 YYEEEE. The CDR3 length is 11 residues. This entry comes from a study of blood T cell repertoires in COVID-19. Study at large: Acute and convalescent COVID-19 samples came from the United States, Italy and Spain. PBMCs, B-cell-depleted T cells, or T cells provided the cDNA or gDNA that made up the material.

The authors' processing: Reference gene primer amplification gave nucleated cell count estimates. Measured with immunoSEQ multiplex PCR; TCRdb has only the in-frame clones, and not every one. That table supplies the V and J calls and clone size; D and trimming were determined from the DNA. This table holds about 8,000 clones, approximately 92% found once. The receptor was isolated from a woman aged 50 to 60 with active COVID-19. Sequencing used peripheral blood. The gene calls are TRBV5-6 and TRBJ2-7; D uncertain. CDR3 residues: CASTTSLRNGF. The CDR3 DNA is TGTGCCAGCACCACCTCGTTGCGGAACGGGTTC.